Listed below are T cell receptor beta chains from one sample, sequenced in a study of blood T cell repertoires in COVID-19. The data were produced by immunoSEQ multiplex PCR, yet TCRdb's version contains in-frame clones alone and is incomplete. The sample contains about 190,000 clones, around nine tenths of which appear only once. Input material: peripheral blood. The receptors originated from a man over 45 with acute or convalescent COVID-19. CDR3s include the opening cysteine and the closing phenylalanine or tryptophan. A D gene is named only where the DNA matches it firmly. Some rows mark clone size as missing; the rest say once, few, many or name a class of expanded clone.

v_gene	d_gene	abundance	j_gene	CDR3nt	CDR3aa
TRBV19	-	-	TRBJ2-3	TGTGCCAGTAGGACTCCGGCCTCAGATACGCAGTATTTT	CASRTPASDTQYF
TRBV9	TRBD2	-	TRBJ2-3	TGTGCCAGCAGCGTAGGGAGGCTAGCGGGGGAGGATACGCAGTATTTT	CASSVGRLAGEDTQYF
TRBV11-2	-	-	TRBJ1-1	TGTGCCAGCAGCTTTTTACAGGGTGAAGCTTTCTTT	CASSFLQGEAFF
TRBV7-8	-	-	TRBJ2-5	TGTGCCAGCAGCTCGACGAGGAGAGACCAGTACTTC	CASSSTRRDQYF
TRBV29-1	TRBD2	-	TRBJ2-3	TGCAGCGAAAAAACTAGCGGGAGTATTGCAGATACGCAGTATTTT	CSEKTSGSIADTQYF
TRBV5-1	TRBD2	-	TRBJ2-3	TGCGCCAGCAGCTTAACTAGCGGCACAGATACGCAGTATTTT	CASSLTSGTDTQYF
TRBV10-3	-	-	TRBJ1-2	TGTGCCATCAGTGAGTCGAAGCGTCCGCGTGGCTACACCTTC	CAISESKRPRGYTF
TRBV10-3	TRBD1	-	TRBJ1-5	TGTGCCATCAGTGGTCCCTCCGGGACAGGGTTTCCCCAGCCCCAGCATTTT	CAISGPSGTGFPQPQHF
TRBV9	-	once	TRBJ2-7	TGTGCCAGCAGCGTAGGAATGGACTCCTTCTCCTACGAGCAGTACTTC	CASSVGMDSFSYEQYF
TRBV10-3	-	-	TRBJ2-3	TGTGCCATCAGTAATGCCGAGAGCACAGATACGCAGTATTTT	CAISNAESTDTQYF
TRBV7-3	-	-	TRBJ2-1	TGTGCCAGCAGCTTAGAGGCCGTCTTTGACAATGAGCAGTTCTTC	CASSLEAVFDNEQFF
TRBV19	TRBD1	-	TRBJ1-2	TGTGCCAGTAGTGCGGGACAGGGCTATGGCTACACCTTC	CASSAGQGYGYTF
TRBV29-1	TRBD2	once	TRBJ2-3	TGCAGCGTTGAGGGGCGGGGGTCAGATACGCAGTATTTT	CSVEGRGSDTQYF
TRBV6-5	-	-	TRBJ2-2	TGTGCCAGCAGACCTGACACAAGGAACACCGGGGAGCTGTTTTTT	CASRPDTRNTGELFF
TRBV19	TRBD2	-	TRBJ2-2	TGTGCCAGTAGTCCAACACTTGGGACTAGCGGGAACACCGGGGAGCTGTTTTTT	CASSPTLGTSGNTGELFF
TRBV10-3	TRBD2	-	TRBJ2-5	TGTGCCATCAGTGGTGGGACTAGCGACAGTTGGGAGACCCAGTACTTC	CAISGGTSDSWETQYF
TRBV5-8	TRBD2	once	TRBJ2-1	TGTGCCAGCAGTCCAATTGGGGCTAGCGGGAGCTTGGGCAATGAGCAGTTCTTC	CASSPIGASGSLGNEQFF
TRBV11-2	-	-	TRBJ1-1	TGTGCCAGCAGTTTACAGGTCGACACTGAAGCTTTCTTT	CASSLQVDTEAFF
TRBV28	TRBD1	-	TRBJ1-2	TGTGCCAGCAGCCCGGGACAGCTCTATGGCTACACCTTC	CASSPGQLYGYTF
TRBV5-4	TRBD1	-	TRBJ2-1	TGTGCCAGCAGCAAGACAGGGGTTAACAATGAGCAGTTCTTC	CASSKTGVNNEQFF
TRBV7-7	-	-	TRBJ2-5	TGTGCCAGCAGCTTAGGACGCGGTGGGGCCGGGGGGACCCAGTACTTC	CASSLGRGGAGGTQYF
TRBV2	-	-	TRBJ1-2	TGTGCCAGCAGTGGGGACACTCGGGGCTACACCTTC	CASSGDTRGYTF
TRBV4-1	TRBD2	-	TRBJ2-7	TGCGCCAGCAGCCCTGGGACTAGCGGGATCTACGAGCAGTACTTC	CASSPGTSGIYEQYF
TRBV5-4	-	few	TRBJ2-6	TGTGCCAGCAGCCCTCACAGGACCTTTTCTGGGGCCAACGTCCTGACTTTC	CASSPHRTFSGANVLTF